A single TCR beta chain is shown here with its context. Its antigen is unknown. This CDR3 spans 15 amino acids. Trimming cost V 5 bases and J 0 bases, with 11 bases left between them. CDR1 is LNHDA and CDR2 is SQIVND in the germline V gene (reference sequence). The sample is drawn from a study of T cells after posttransplantation cyclophosphamide. Notes on the study in general: Skin or GI-infiltrating T cells shared few TRB sequences with blood. Later post-transplant blood repertoires were often dominated by donor CD8+ memory clones. Recipient CMV seropositivity and CMV reactivation strongly tracked TRB clonality.

Measured with immunoSEQ multiplex PCR; TCRdb has only the in-frame clones, and not every one. This table holds 30,000 or so clones, 70% to 90% found once. The sample comprised PBMCs. The TCR sequence derives from a woman aged 40 to 50 with a blood cancer, CMV-positive, and with a related stem cell donor. This chain connects TRBV19 to TRBJ2-4; tentatively, D is TRBD1 (5 bases). CDR3 protein: CASSPTALAKNIQYF. CDR3 nucleotides: TGTGCCAGTAGTCCGACAGCGCTAGCCAAAAACATTCAGTACTTC.